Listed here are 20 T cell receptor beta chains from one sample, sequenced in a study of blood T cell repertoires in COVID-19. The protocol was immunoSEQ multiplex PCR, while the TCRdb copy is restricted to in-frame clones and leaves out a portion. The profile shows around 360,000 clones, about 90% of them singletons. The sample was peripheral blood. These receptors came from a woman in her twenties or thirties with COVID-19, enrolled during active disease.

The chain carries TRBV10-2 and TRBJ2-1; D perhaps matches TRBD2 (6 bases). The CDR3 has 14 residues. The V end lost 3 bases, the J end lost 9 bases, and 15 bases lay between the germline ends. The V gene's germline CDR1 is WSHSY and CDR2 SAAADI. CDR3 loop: CASSEVELAGEQFF. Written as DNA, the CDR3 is TGCGCCAGCAGTGAAGTCGAACTAGCCGGTGAGCAGTTCTTC.

The CDR3 loop reads CASREGTSGAYEQYF. The CDR3 nucleotides read TGTGCCAGCAGGGAGGGGACTAGCGGCGCCTACGAGCAGTACTTC. V and J are TRBV2 and TRBJ2-7; 11 bases agree with TRBD2. The germline gives CDR1 SNHLY, CDR2 FYNNEI. This CDR3 comprises 15 residues. Trimming at V came to 6 bases and at J to 2 bases, leaving 6 bases not matched to a gene. Filled out from reference TRBV2 and TRBJ2-7, the complete variable domain reads EPEVTQTPSHQVTQMGQEVILRCVPISNHLYFYWYRQILGQKVEFLVSFYNNEISEKSEIFDDQFSVERPDGSNFTLKIRSTKLEDSAMYFCASREGTSGAYEQYFGPGTRLTVT.

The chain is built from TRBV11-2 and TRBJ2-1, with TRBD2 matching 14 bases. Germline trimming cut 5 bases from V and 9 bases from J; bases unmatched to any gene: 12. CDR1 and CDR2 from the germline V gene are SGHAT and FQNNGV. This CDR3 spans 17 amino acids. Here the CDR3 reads CASSDTRGLAGEGEQFF. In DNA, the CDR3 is TGTGCCAGCAGCGATACCCGGGGACTAGCGGGAGAGGGTGAGCAGTTCTTC.

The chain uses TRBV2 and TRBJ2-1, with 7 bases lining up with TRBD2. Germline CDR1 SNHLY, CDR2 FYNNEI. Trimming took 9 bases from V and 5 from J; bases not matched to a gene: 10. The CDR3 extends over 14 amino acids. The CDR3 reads CARGRAGKDNEQFF. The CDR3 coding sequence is TGTGCCAGGGGCAGAGCGGGGAAGGACAATGAGCAGTTCTTC. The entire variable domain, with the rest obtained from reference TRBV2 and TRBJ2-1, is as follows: EPEVTQTPSHQVTQMGQEVILRCVPISNHLYFYWYRQILGQKVEFLVSFYNNEISEKSEIFDDQFSVERPDGSNFTLKIRSTKLEDSAMYFCARGRAGKDNEQFFGPGTRLTVL.

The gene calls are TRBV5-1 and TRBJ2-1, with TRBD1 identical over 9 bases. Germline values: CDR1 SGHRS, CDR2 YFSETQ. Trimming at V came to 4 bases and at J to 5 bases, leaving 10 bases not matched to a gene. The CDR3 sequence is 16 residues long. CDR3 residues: CASSPIRTGAHNEQFF. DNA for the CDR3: TGCGCCAGCAGCCCTATTAGGACAGGGGCCCACAATGAGCAGTTCTTC. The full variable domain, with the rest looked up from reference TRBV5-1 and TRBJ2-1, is KAGVTQTPRYLIKTRGQQVTLSCSPISGHRSVSWYQQTPGQGLQFLFEYFSETQRNKGNFPGRFSGRQFSNSRSEMNVSTLELGDSALYLCASSPIRTGAHNEQFFGPGTRLTVL.

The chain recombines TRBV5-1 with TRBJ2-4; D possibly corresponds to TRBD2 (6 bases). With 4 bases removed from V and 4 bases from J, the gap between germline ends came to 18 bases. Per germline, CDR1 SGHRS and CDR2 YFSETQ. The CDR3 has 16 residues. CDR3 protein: CASSPAGGRTKNIQYF. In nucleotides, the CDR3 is TGCGCCAGCAGCCCGGCAGGAGGGAGGACGAAAAACATTCAGTACTTC.

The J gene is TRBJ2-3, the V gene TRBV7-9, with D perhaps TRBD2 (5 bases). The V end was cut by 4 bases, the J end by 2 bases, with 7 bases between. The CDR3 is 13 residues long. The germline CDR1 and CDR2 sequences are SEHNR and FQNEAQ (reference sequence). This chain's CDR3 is CASSSEATDTQYF. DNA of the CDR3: TGTGCCAGCAGCTCGGAGGCCACAGATACGCAGTATTTT.

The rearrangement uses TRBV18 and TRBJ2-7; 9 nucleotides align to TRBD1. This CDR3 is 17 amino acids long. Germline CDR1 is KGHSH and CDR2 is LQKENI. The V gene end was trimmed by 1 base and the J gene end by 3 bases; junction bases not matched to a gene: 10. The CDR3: CASSPLPTGTGSYEQYF. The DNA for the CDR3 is TGTGCCAGCTCACCACTCCCTACCGGGACAGGGAGCTACGAGCAGTACTTC.

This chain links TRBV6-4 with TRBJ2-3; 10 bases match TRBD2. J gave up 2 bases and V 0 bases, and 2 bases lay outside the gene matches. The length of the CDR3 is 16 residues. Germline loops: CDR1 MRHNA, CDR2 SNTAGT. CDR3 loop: CASSDSTSGHTDTQYF. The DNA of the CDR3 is TGTGCCAGCAGTGACTCGACTAGCGGGCACACAGATACGCAGTATTTT.

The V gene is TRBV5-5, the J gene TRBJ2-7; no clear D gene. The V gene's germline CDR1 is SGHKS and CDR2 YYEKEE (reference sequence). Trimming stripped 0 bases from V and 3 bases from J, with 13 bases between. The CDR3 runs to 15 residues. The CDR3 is CASSLAGSQRYEQYF. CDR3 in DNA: TGTGCCAGCAGCTTGGCCGGCAGTCAGCGCTACGAGCAGTACTTC.

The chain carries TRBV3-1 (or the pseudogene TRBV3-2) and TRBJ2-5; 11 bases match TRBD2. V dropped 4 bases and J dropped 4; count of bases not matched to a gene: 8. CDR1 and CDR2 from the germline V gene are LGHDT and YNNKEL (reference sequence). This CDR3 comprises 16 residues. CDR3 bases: TGTGCCAGCAGCCGGAGGGCACTAGCGGGAGCAGAGACCCAGTACTTC. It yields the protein CASSRRALAGAETQYF.

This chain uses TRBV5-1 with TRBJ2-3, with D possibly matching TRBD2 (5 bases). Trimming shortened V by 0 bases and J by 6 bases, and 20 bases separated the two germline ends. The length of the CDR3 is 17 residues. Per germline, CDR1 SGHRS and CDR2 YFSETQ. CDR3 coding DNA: TGCGCCAGCAGCTTGGCTATGGGCGGGCTCGGACCGGATACGCAGTATTTT. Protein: CASSLAMGGLGPDTQYF.

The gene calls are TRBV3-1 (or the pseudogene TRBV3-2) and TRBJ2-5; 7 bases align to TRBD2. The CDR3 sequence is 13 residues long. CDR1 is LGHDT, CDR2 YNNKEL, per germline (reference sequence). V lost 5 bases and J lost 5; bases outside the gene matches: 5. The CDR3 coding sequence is TGTGCCAGCAGCTCCACCGGGGGGGAGACCCAGTACTTC. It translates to CASSSTGGETQYF.

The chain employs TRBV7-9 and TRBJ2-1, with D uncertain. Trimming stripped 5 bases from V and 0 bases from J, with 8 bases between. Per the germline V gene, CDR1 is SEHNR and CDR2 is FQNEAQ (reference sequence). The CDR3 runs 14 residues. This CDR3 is CASSPASSYNEQFF. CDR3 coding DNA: TGTGCCAGCAGCCCAGCGAGCTCCTACAATGAGCAGTTCTTC.

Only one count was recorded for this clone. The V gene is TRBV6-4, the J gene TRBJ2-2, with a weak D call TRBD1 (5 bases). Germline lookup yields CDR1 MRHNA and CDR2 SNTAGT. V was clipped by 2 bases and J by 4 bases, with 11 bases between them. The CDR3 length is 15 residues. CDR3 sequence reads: CASSDRGKGTGELFF. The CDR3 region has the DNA TGTGCCAGCAGTGACAGGGGCAAGGGCACCGGGGAGCTGTTTTTT.

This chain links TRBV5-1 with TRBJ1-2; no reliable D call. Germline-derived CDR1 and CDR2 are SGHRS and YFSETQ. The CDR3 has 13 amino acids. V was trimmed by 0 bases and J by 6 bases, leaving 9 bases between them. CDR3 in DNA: TGCGCCAGCAGCTTGGACGGGGAGGATGGCTACACCTTC. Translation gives CASSLDGEDGYTF.

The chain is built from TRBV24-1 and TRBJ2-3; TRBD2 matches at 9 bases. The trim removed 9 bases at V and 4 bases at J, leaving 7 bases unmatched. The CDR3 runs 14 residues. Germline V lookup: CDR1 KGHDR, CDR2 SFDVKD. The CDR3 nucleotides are TGTGCCACCGGGCTAGCGGGAACGTCAGATACGCAGTATTTT. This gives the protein CATGLAGTSDTQYF.

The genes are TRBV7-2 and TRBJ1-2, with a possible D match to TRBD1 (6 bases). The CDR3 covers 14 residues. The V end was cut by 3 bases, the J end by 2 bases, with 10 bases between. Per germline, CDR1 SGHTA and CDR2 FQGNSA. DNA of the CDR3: TGTGCCAGCAGCTTGGGGGGGCGCAACTATGGCTACACCTTC. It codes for CASSLGGRNYGYTF. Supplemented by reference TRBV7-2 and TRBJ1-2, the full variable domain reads GAGVSQSPSNKVTEKGKDVELRCDPISGHTALYWYRQSLGQGLEFLIYFQGNSAPDKSGLPSDRFSAERTGGSVSTLTIQRTQQEDSAVYLCASSLGGRNYGYTFGSGTRLTVV.

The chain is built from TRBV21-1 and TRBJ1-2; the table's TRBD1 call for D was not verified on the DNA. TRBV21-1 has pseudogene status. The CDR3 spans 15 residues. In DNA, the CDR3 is TGTGCCAGCCCTCCCGACAGGGTCGGATTTGGTGGCTACACCTTC. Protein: CASPPDRVGFGGYTF.

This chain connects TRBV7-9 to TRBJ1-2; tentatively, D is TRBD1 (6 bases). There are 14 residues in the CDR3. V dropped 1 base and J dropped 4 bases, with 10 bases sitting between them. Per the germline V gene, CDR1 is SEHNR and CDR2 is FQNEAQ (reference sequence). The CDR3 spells CASSLESQGYGYTF. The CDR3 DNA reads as TGTGCCAGCAGCTTAGAGTCACAGGGCTATGGCTACACCTTC.